Described below is a single T cell receptor (beta chain) sequence and its context. Antigen unknown. This sample stems from a study of T cells after yellow fever vaccination. Study-wide findings and caveats: Abundant contaminating clonotypes from the bulk population could appear in FACS-sorted repertoires. Once the booster was given, most primary-vaccination clones reappeared, at approximately 97% for CD4 and 88% for CD8. CD4 and CD8 compartments shared a small share of clonotypes.

The V gene lost 0 bases and the J gene lost 1 base, with 15 bases spanning the gap. The CDR3 spans 17 residues. Germline CDR1 MGHRA, CDR2 YSYEKL. TCR cDNA was made by 5'RACE template switching, adding a universal primer site and UMIs. TCRdb passed the 5' RACE reads through MiXCR, listing each CDR3 protein once. The sample records about 430,000 distinct CDR3 sequences, roughly 20% being singletons. This chain connects TRBV4-1 to TRBJ1-2, with D possibly matching TRBD1 (5 bases). This sequence originates from a man in his late teens or twenties who received the YFV17D yellow fever vaccine. The sample here was PBMCs, taken before the yellow fever booster vaccination. The CDR3 DNA reads TGCGCCAGCAGCCAAGAAGGAAGCAGGGTCGATAACTATGGCTACACCTTC. This translates into CASSQEGSRVDNYGYTF.